This is a list of T cell receptor beta chains from one sample in a study of response to subunit inactivated influenza vaccine. TCRdb independently ran MiXCR on the RT-PCR reads; one entry per CDR3 protein. The table records more than 500,000 distinct CDR3 sequences, about 11% of them present only once. This same sample was also taken into another study, of T cells expressing NK-cell markers.

Sequences were derived from PBMCs from blood, sampled on the day of vaccination. Receptor source: a man aged 45 to 65 who received an inactivated influenza vaccine. Each CDR3 is given with its conserved first and last residue. Each record gives: V gene, J gene, clone size, D gene, CDR3 DNA, CDR3 protein. A D gene is named only where the DNA matches it firmly. Clone size, where shown, is once, few, many, or a class for clones that have expanded.

>TRBV12-3/TRBV12-4|TRBJ2-1|many|.
TGTGCCAGCAGGTCGGGGGCCTACAATGAGCAGTTCTTC
CASRSGAYNEQFF
>TRBV20-1|TRBJ2-1|few|TRBD1
TGCAGTGCTAGAGTAGGGACAGGCTCCTACAATGAGCAGTTCTTC
CSARVGTGSYNEQFF
>TRBV7-9|TRBJ2-7|many|TRBD1
TGTGCCAGCAGCTTAGCGGGACAGGGAACATACGAGCAGTACTTC
CASSLAGQGTYEQYF
>TRBV7-3|TRBJ1-1|few|.
TGTGCCAGCAGCTTAACGAAGGGTGACACTGAAGCTTTCTTT
CASSLTKGDTEAFF
>TRBV3-1|TRBJ2-1|few|.
TGTGCCAGCAGCCAAGAGTGGAGGTCCTACAATGAGCAGTTCTTC
CASSQEWRSYNEQFF
>TRBV18|TRBJ2-3|.|TRBD2
TGTGCCAGCTCACCAGTCCCGGGACTAGCGGGGGCCTCGATTGGGGCACGAGATACGCAGTATTTT
CASSPVPGLAGASIGARDTQYF
>TRBV6-2/TRBV6-3|TRBJ2-5|few|.
TGTGCCAGCAGTTTGCGGGGGCCCTTACAAGAGACCCAGTACTTC
CASSLRGPLQETQYF
>TRBV12-3/TRBV12-4|TRBJ2-5|few|TRBD1
TGTGCCAGCAGTTTCCCAGGGGGCATAGAGACCCAGTACTTC
CASSFPGGIETQYF
>TRBV3-1|TRBJ1-6|many|.
TGTGCCAGCAGCCAAGATTGGGGTTCCTATAATTCACCCCTCCACTTT
CASSQDWGSYNSPLHF
>TRBV7-2|TRBJ2-7|.|TRBD2
TGTGCCAGCAGCTTAGGGGCCCCTACTAGCGGGATTGACGAGCAGTACTTC
CASSLGAPTSGIDEQYF
>TRBV12-3/TRBV12-4|TRBJ1-5|many|.
TGTGCCAGCAGTTTAAATAATCAGCCCCAGCATTTT
CASSLNNQPQHF
>TRBV7-2|TRBJ2-7|.|.
TGTGCCAGCAGCTTCTTCAGTGGTGGCGCCTACGAGCAGTACTTC
CASSFFSGGAYEQYF
>TRBV29-1|TRBJ2-1|.|.
TGCAGCGTTGGAACTAGCCTCTCCTACAATGAGCAGTTCTTC
CSVGTSLSYNEQFF
>TRBV7-2|TRBJ2-7|.|.
TGTGCCAGCAGCTTTACAACACCGGCGGGCGAGCAGTACTTC
CASSFTTPAGEQYF
>TRBV15|TRBJ2-3|many|.
TGTGCCACCAGCAGAGGGGGGAGGTCAGATACGCAGTATTTT
CATSRGGRSDTQYF
>TRBV10-3|TRBJ2-3|.|TRBD2
TGTGCCATCAGTGAGGTGGCGGGAGTAATCACAGATACGCAGTATTTT
CAISEVAGVITDTQYF
>TRBV20-1|TRBJ2-3|few|TRBD2
TGCAGTGCCCTTCGGGAGGGGGAGAGCACAGATACGCAGTATTTT
CSALREGESTDTQYF
>TRBV6-1|TRBJ2-1|few|TRBD2
TGTGCCAGCAACCCATCTAGCGGCCTCTCCTACAATGAGCAGTTCTTC
CASNPSSGLSYNEQFF
>TRBV6-1|TRBJ2-3|.|.
TGTGCCATCGGGGGGCGGGAGAAACGAGATACGCAGTATTTT
CAIGGREKRDTQYF
>TRBV4-1|TRBJ1-2|few|.
TGCGCCAGCAGCCACCTTGGGGGGGAACACTATGGCTACACCTTC
CASSHLGGEHYGYTF
>TRBV5-1|TRBJ2-7|many|TRBD2
TGCGCCAGCAGCCACAATAGCGGGAGGGCCCCGTACTTC
CASSHNSGRAPYF
>TRBV7-2|TRBJ2-2|few|.
TGTGCCAGCACGACCTACAGGGAAACCGGGGAGCTGTTTTTT
CASTTYRETGELFF
>TRBV10-2|TRBJ2-7|few|.
TGCGCCAGCAGTGAGTCGCCAGGGCATGGCGAGCAGTACTTC
CASSESPGHGEQYF
>TRBV5-1|TRBJ2-1|.|.
TGCGCCAGCAGCTACAGGGGAGGCGACTACAATGAGCAGTTCTTC
CASSYRGGDYNEQFF
>TRBV10-3|TRBJ2-3|.|.
TGTGCCATCAGTGATCTAAGAAGCACAGATACGCAGTATTTT
CAISDLRSTDTQYF
>TRBV7-9|TRBJ2-1|few|TRBD2
TGTGCCAGTCCGCGTACTGGGGGGGTCGGCAATGAGCAGTTCTTC
CASPRTGGVGNEQFF
>TRBV20-1|TRBJ2-5|.|.
TGCAGTGCTAGGGGGCGAATCCAAGAGACCCAGTACTTC
CSARGRIQETQYF
>TRBV7-8|TRBJ2-1|many|.
TGTGCCAGCAGCGCGAAACAGGGCTATGAGCAGTTCTTC
CASSAKQGYEQFF
>TRBV20-1|TRBJ2-4|few|TRBD1
TGCAGTGCTAGAGATTGGACAGGGCTAGCCAAAAACATTCAGTACTTC
CSARDWTGLAKNIQYF
>TRBV27|TRBJ2-2|.|TRBD1
TGTGCCAGCAATCGGCAGGGGGCGCAGAACACCGGGGAGCTGTTTTTT
CASNRQGAQNTGELFF